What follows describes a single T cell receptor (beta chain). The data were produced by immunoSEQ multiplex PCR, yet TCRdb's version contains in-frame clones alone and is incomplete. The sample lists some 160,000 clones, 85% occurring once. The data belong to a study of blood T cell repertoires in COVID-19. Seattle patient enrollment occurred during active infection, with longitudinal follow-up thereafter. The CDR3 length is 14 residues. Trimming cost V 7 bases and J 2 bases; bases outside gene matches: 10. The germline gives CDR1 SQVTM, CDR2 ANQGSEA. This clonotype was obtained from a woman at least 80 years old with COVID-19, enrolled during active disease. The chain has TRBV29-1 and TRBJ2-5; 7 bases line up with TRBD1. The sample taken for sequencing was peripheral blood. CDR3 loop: CSGSLGTAQETQYF. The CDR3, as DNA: TGCAGCGGATCCCTCGGGACAGCTCAAGAGACCCAGTACTTC.